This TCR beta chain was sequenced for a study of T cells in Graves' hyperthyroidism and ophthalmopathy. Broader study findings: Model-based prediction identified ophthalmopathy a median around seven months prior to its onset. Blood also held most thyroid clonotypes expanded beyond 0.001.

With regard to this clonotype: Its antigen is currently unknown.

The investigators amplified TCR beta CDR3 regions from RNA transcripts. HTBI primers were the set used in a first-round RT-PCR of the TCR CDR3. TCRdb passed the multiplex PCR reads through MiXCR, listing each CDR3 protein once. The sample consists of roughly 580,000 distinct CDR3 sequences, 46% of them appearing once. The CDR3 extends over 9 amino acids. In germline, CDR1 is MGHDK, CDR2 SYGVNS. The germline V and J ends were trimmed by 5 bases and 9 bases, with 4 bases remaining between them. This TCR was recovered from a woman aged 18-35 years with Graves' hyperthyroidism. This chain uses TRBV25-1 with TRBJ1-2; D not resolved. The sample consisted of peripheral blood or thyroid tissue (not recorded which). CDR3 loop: CASSSSYTF. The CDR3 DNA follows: TGTGCCAGCAGTTCCAGCTACACCTTC.